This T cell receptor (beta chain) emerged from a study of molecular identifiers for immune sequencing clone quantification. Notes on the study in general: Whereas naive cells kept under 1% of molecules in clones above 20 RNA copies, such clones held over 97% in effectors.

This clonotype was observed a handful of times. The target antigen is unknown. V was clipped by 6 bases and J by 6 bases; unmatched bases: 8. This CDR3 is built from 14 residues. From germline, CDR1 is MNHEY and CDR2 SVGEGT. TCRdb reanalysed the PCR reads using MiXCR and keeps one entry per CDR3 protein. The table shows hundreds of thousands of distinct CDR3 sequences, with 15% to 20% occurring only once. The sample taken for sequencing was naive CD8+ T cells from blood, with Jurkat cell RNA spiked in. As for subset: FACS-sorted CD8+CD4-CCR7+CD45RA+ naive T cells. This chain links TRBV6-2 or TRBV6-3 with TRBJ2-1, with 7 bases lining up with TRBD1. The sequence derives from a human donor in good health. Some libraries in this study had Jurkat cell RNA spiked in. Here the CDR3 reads CASRTDEGANEQFF. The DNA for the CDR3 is TGTGCCAGCAGGACCGATGAGGGGGCCAATGAGCAGTTCTTC.